The text below deals with one T cell receptor beta chain. The data were obtained in a study of shared clonotypes between healthy human individuals. V lost 2 bases and J lost 6; bases outside the gene matches: 7. The CDR3 covers 14 residues. CDR1 is MNHNY and CDR2 is SVGAGI in the germline V gene (reference sequence). Authors' methods: There were no quality scores in the junction-only immunoSEQ sequences, so filtering differed. The repertoire was sequenced with immunoSEQ multiplex PCR; TCRdb's copy has only in-frame clones and lacks some. That table gives V, J and clone size, and the DNA gave D and trimming. Of around 2.1 million clones listed, about 92% are singletons. CD45RO-negative CD8 cells positively selected for CCR7 made up the naive population, which excluded terminally differentiated effector memory CD45RA+ cells.

Sequencing input: naive CD8+ T cells from PBMCs. The rearrangement joins TRBV6-6 to TRBJ2-7, with 7 bases aligning to TRBD1. This TCR was sampled from a man aged 18 to 30 in good health. Some clones in this sample may be carry-over from other donors' samples. CDR3 sequence reads: CASSYGQAFSEQYF. The CDR3 nucleotides are TGTGCCAGCAGTTACGGACAGGCCTTCTCCGAGCAGTACTTC.